What follows are 16 T cell receptor beta chains derived from one specimen sequenced in a study of regulatory T cells in long-lasting Graves disease. Specified time point: persistent/refractory GD, antithyroid drugs over 5 years with positive TRAb. After RNA was extracted from PBMCs, the TCR library was made from it. CDR3-region Arm-PCR and iRepertoire HTBI primers produced the TCR beta libraries. MiXCR, applied by TCRdb to the multiplex PCR reads, yields one record per CDR3 protein. The sample lists about 460,000 distinct CDR3 sequences, approximately 23% occurring once. Material: peripheral blood mononuclear cells (PBMCs), obtained when the disease was refractory, from a patient treated with antithyroid drugs. The receptors were sampled from a female donor with Graves disease.

The CDR3 loop reads CASSLDGAGFQETQYF. The CDR3 DNA sequence: TGTGCCAGCAGCTTAGACGGCGCAGGGTTCCAAGAGACCCAGTACTTC. The chain employs TRBV7-9 and TRBJ2-5, with D possibly matching TRBD1 (5 bases). V shed 1 base and J shed 1 base, with 13 bases lying between them. Germline CDR1 SEHNR, CDR2 FQNEAQ (reference sequence). This CDR3 has 16 amino acids.

The CDR3 is CAWSVRRGVYEQYF. CDR3 coding DNA: TGTGCCTGGAGTGTACGAAGGGGGGTTTACGAGCAGTACTTC. J is TRBJ2-7 and V is TRBV30; D is tentatively TRBD1 or TRBD2 (6 bases each). Germline CDR1 and CDR2: GTSNPN and SVGIG (reference sequence). This CDR3 has 14 residues. The V gene lost 0 bases and the J gene lost 4 bases, with 13 bases spanning the gap.

This clonotype came up many times. V usage is TRBV6-1 and J usage is TRBJ1-6; 10 nucleotides line up with TRBD1. The junction had 6 bases not matched to a gene; V was cut back by 6 bases and J by 10 bases. CDR3 size: 14 residues. In germline, CDR1 is MNHNS, CDR2 SASEGT. Here the CDR3 DNA reads TGTGCCAGCAGGCCGGACAGGGGGTTGTCACCCCTCCACTTT. Its protein is CASRPDRGLSPLHF.

In this sample, this clonotype turned up many times. This chain connects TRBV7-9 to TRBJ2-7; D possibly corresponds to TRBD2 (6 bases). The length of the CDR3 is 15 residues. The V and J ends lost 5 bases and 7 bases respectively, with 21 bases between them. CDR1 SEHNR and CDR2 FQNEAQ come from the germline V gene (reference sequence). The CDR3 loop is CASSGPRGGVWEQYF. CDR3 in DNA: TGTGCCAGCAGCGGCCCGCGGGGCGGAGTGTGGGAGCAGTACTTC.

This clonotype was seen a few times. The chain has TRBV7-3 and TRBJ2-7, with a weak D call TRBD2 (5 bases). Deletions cut 3 bases from V and 0 bases from J, with 12 bases between. This CDR3 has 15 amino acids. CDR1 is SGHTA, CDR2 FQGTGA, per germline. In DNA, the CDR3 is TGTGCCAGCAGCTTGAACCAAGGGAGCTCCTACGAGCAGTACTTC. Translated, it gives CASSLNQGSSYEQYF.

The chain carries TRBV7-9 and TRBJ2-7; D perhaps matches TRBD1 (5 bases). The CDR3 sequence is 14 residues long. V lost 4 bases to trimming and J lost 6 bases, with 16 bases between them. Per germline, CDR1 SEHNR and CDR2 FQNEAQ (reference sequence). CDR3 nucleotide sequence: TGTGCCAGCAGCTCTGACAGTAGGGTTCGCGAGCAGTACTTC. Protein sequence: CASSSDSRVREQYF.

In DNA form, the CDR3 reads TGTGCCAGCTCACCACCGCTGGGGCAGCGAATCCAAGAGACCCAGTACTTC. It yields the protein CASSPPLGQRIQETQYF. This sequence joins TRBV6-1 and TRBJ2-5, with D perhaps TRBD1 (5 bases). The germline V gene encodes CDR1 MNHNS and CDR2 SASEGT. The length of the CDR3 is 17 residues. The V and J ends lost 8 bases and 1 base respectively, with 23 bases between them.

This chain joins TRBV7-9 and TRBJ2-7; 9 nucleotides line up with TRBD1. The CDR3 contains 14 residues. Germline-derived CDR1 and CDR2 are SEHNR and FQNEAQ (reference sequence). The trim removed 5 bases at V and 5 bases at J, leaving 7 bases unmatched. The CDR3 region is CASSQGQGHDEQYF. The CDR3 bases are TGTGCCAGCAGCCAGGGACAGGGTCACGACGAGCAGTACTTC.

With respect to this clonotype: Germline and junction disagree at one end, which may indicate a read error. The chain couples TRBV5-1 to TRBJ1-6; perhaps TRBD1 as D (6 bases). CDR1 is SGHRS and CDR2 is YFSETQ in the germline V gene. The CDR3 is made up of 14 amino acids. DNA of the CDR3: TGCGCCAGCAGCTTGGGACAGGATAATTCACCCCTCTACTTT. Translating gives CASSLGQDNSPLYF.

The chain employs TRBV28 and TRBJ1-2; TRBD1 matches 11 bases. Germline trimming cut 6 bases from V and 8 bases from J; bases unmatched to any gene: 8. The CDR3 totals 14 residues. The germline V gene encodes CDR1 MDHEN and CDR2 SYDVKM. CDR3 coding DNA: TGTGCCAGCAGCACCGGGACAGGGGGTGGAGGCTACACCTTC. Translating gives CASSTGTGGGGYTF.

This clonotype was counted ten times or more. Given a much more abundant clone one base away, this may be a read error. V gene TRBV7-2 combines with J gene TRBJ1-1; D gene ambiguous. CDR1 and CDR2 from the germline V gene are SGHTA and FQGNSA. Trimming left V 3 bases short and J 1 base short, with 6 bases between. CDR3 length: 13 amino acids. CDR3 sequence: CASSFSENTEAFF. The CDR3 DNA follows: TGTGCCAGCAGCTTCTCAGAGAACACTGAAGCTTTCTTT.

This clonotype was observed many times. This chain connects TRBV28 to TRBJ1-1; D unclear. From germline, CDR1 is MDHEN and CDR2 SYDVKM. V lost 6 bases, J lost 0 bases, and 5 bases lay in between. The CDR3 extends over 12 amino acids. CDR3 amino acids: CASSLMNTEAFF. CDR3 DNA sequence: TGTGCCAGCAGCTTAATGAACACTGAAGCTTTCTTT.

This clonotype was detected only a few times. V gene TRBV6-1 combines with J gene TRBJ2-5; possible D gene TRBD2, 5 bases. Trimming shortened V by 7 bases and J by 4 bases, and 25 bases separated the two germline ends. CDR3 length: 17 amino acids. Germline values: CDR1 MNHNS, CDR2 SASEGT. CDR3 region: CASKPSPSTMEAETQYF. The CDR3 DNA reads TGTGCCAGCAAACCTTCACCCTCGACTATGGAGGCAGAGACCCAGTACTTC.

The chain links TRBV20-1 to TRBJ1-5; D remains ambiguous. V shed 0 bases and J shed 2 bases, with 14 bases lying between them. This CDR3 has 16 amino acids. Germline CDR1 is DFQATT and CDR2 is SNEGSKA (reference sequence). The CDR3 loop is CSARDQPVIGNQPQHF. For the CDR3, the DNA is TGCAGTGCTAGAGATCAGCCTGTTATTGGCAATCAGCCCCAGCATTTT.

This rearrangement joins TRBV20-1 to TRBJ1-2; D is unclear. This CDR3 has 12 amino acids. Trimming removed 0 bases at V and 7 bases at J, with 9 bases between. Germline loops: CDR1 DFQATT, CDR2 SNEGSKA (reference sequence). The CDR3 spells CSAREMGGGYTF. CDR3 sequence (DNA): TGCAGTGCTAGAGAAATGGGAGGTGGCTACACCTTC.

The rearrangement links TRBV19 to TRBJ1-1, with 7 nucleotides matching TRBD1. This CDR3 has 12 amino acids. J was trimmed by 5 bases and V by 7 bases; bases with no gene match: 4. Germline V lookup: CDR1 LNHDA, CDR2 SQIVND (reference sequence). This CDR3 reads CASTPTGTEAFF. CDR3 nucleotide sequence: TGTGCCAGTACCCCGACAGGGACTGAAGCTTTCTTT.